A single sample gave rise to the 31 T cell receptor beta chains below, sequenced in a study of control samples from healthy donors and cancer patients. Here immunoSEQ multiplex PCR was the method, and the copy in TCRdb shows in-frame clones only, minus some. The sample has about 150,000 clones, around 90% seen once. The sequenced material came from blood. The source of these receptors is a man aged 25 to 45 in good health.

The rearrangement uses TRBV4-2 and TRBJ2-7; 12 bases are a match to TRBD1. CDR1 and CDR2 (germline): LGHNA, YNFKEQ. J lost 2 bases, V lost 3 bases, and 8 bases had no gene match. CDR3 length: 17 residues. CDR3 protein: CASSHPGQGAAPYEQYF. DNA of the CDR3: TGTGCCAGCAGCCACCCGGGACAGGGGGCGGCCCCCTACGAGCAGTACTTC.

The chain recombines TRBV25-1 with TRBJ1-1; TRBD1 might be the D (6 bases). The germline V gene encodes CDR1 MGHDK and CDR2 SYGVNS. The CDR3 extends over 15 amino acids. V lost 8 bases and J lost 1, with 17 bases in between. The CDR3 DNA sequence: TGTGCCAGCGGGGGCTGGGGAGGGAAGAACACTGAAGCTTTCTTT. Its translation is CASGGWGGKNTEAFF.

This sequence joins TRBV5-5 and TRBJ2-7; 11 bases are shared with TRBD1. Germline V gene lookup returns CDR1 SGHKS and CDR2 YYEKEE (reference sequence). With 3 bases clipped from V and 6 bases from J, the junction kept 23 bases outside the gene matches. The length of the CDR3 is 20 residues. Here the CDR3 DNA reads TGTGCCAGCAGCTACCGGGACAGGGGGGCCGCGACTAGCGGCTTGGGCGAGCAGTACTTC. Residues: CASSYRDRGAATSGLGEQYF.

This chain links TRBV29-1 with TRBJ1-3; D is ambiguous. Germline loops: CDR1 SQVTM, CDR2 ANQGSEA. Trimming cost V 0 bases and J 3 bases, with 12 bases left between them. The CDR3 spans 15 residues. This chain's CDR3 is CSVEDEVLGGNTIYF. For the CDR3, the DNA is TGCAGCGTTGAAGACGAAGTATTGGGTGGAAACACCATATATTTT.

The DNA for the CDR3 is TGCGCCAGCAGCCTACAGGAGGCCCACGAGCAGTACTTC. Encoded protein: CASSLQEAHEQYF. V gene TRBV4-1 combines with J gene TRBJ2-7; either TRBD1 or TRBD2 may fit D (5 bases each). Per germline, CDR1 MGHRA and CDR2 YSYEKL. Deletions cut 4 bases from V and 5 bases from J, with 12 bases between. There are 13 residues in the CDR3.

The V gene is TRBV12-3 or TRBV12-4, the J gene TRBJ1-1; D is unresolved. Trimming stripped 3 bases from V and 1 base from J, with 3 bases between. This CDR3 comprises 12 residues. The DNA for the CDR3 is TGTGCCAGCAGTTTGGAGAACACTGAAGCTTTCTTT. Translating gives CASSLENTEAFF.

The chain has TRBV5-1 and TRBJ2-3; 8 bases fit TRBD2. V lost 7 bases to trimming and J lost 8 bases; unmatched junction nucleotides: 24. In germline, CDR1 is SGHRS, CDR2 YFSETQ. This CDR3 comprises 18 residues. The CDR3 here is CASGPASGRTRAEFTQYF. The CDR3 coding sequence is TGCGCCAGCGGGCCGGCAAGCGGGAGAACTCGCGCCGAATTTACGCAGTATTTT. Using reference TRBV5-1 and TRBJ2-3 for the parts outside the CDR3, the full variable domain is KAGVTQTPRYLIKTRGQQVTLSCSPISGHRSVSWYQQTPGQGLQFLFEYFSETQRNKGNFPGRFSGRQFSNSRSEMNVSTLELGDSALYLCASGPASGRTRAEFTQYFGPGTRLTVL.

The genes are TRBV2 and TRBJ2-5; weak D call: TRBD1 (6 bases). This CDR3 contains 14 residues. V lost 5 bases and J 5 bases, leaving 15 bases between the germline ends. In germline, CDR1 is SNHLY, CDR2 FYNNEI. CDR3 loop: CASSTGSGFETQYF. The DNA for the CDR3 is TGTGCCAGCAGTACAGGGAGTGGATTCGAGACCCAGTACTTC.

The chain carries TRBV5-1 and TRBJ2-6; D is uncertain. Germline loops: CDR1 SGHRS, CDR2 YFSETQ. The CDR3 has 16 amino acids. V was pared by 0 bases and J by 0 bases, with 7 bases between. This CDR3 is CASSLELSSGANVLTF. The CDR3 nucleotides are TGCGCCAGCAGCTTGGAACTGAGCTCTGGGGCCAACGTCCTGACTTTC.

The chain links TRBV5-5 to TRBJ2-1; TRBD2 matches 11 bases. Per the germline V gene, CDR1 is SGHKS and CDR2 is YYEKEE (reference sequence). The CDR3 totals 15 residues. V lost 2 bases and J lost 2; bases outside the gene matches: 0. CDR3 nucleotides: TGTGCCAGCAGCTTTAGCGGGGGGGCCTACAATGAGCAGTTCTTC. Protein sequence: CASSFSGGAYNEQFF.

V gene TRBV18 combines with J gene TRBJ1-1; D uncertain. The germline CDR1 and CDR2 sequences are KGHSH and LQKENI. The CDR3 is 13 amino acids. Trimming removed 6 bases at V and 0 bases at J, with 8 bases between. The CDR3 region is CASSLDMNTEAFF. The CDR3 DNA reads TGTGCCAGCTCTCTCGACATGAACACTGAAGCTTTCTTT.

This clone has a handful of counts. The rearrangement joins TRBV5-1 to TRBJ2-2, with 8 bases matching TRBD1. CDR1 and CDR2 (germline): SGHRS, YFSETQ. V shed 4 bases and J 0 bases; nucleotides not matched to a gene: 2. The CDR3 totals 15 residues. CDR3 bases: TGCGCCAGCAGCAAGACAGGGGCGAACACCGGGGAGCTGTTTTTT. Translating gives CASSKTGANTGELFF.

This rearrangement joins TRBV5-4 to TRBJ2-7, with 8 bases aligning to TRBD1. CDR1 is SGHNT and CDR2 is YYREEE in the germline V gene (reference sequence). V lost 4 bases to trimming and J lost 0 bases; unmatched junction nucleotides: 6. The length of the CDR3 is 15 residues. The CDR3 nucleotides read TGTGCCAGCAGCGTGGACAGGGCGAGCTCCTACGAGCAGTACTTC. Translation gives CASSVDRASSYEQYF.

V is TRBV7-8 and J is TRBJ1-2; a weak D match, TRBD1 (5 bases). Germline CDR1 is SGHVS and CDR2 is FQNEAQ. This CDR3 spans 13 amino acids. V lost 0 bases, J lost 10 bases, and 12 bases lay in between. The chain's CDR3 is CASSLARDGAYTF. CDR3 bases: TGTGCCAGCAGCTTAGCCAGGGATGGTGCCTACACCTTC.

The chain employs TRBV4-3 and TRBJ2-1; 8 nucleotides align to TRBD2. The CDR3 spans 17 residues. J was trimmed by 4 bases and V by 0 bases; bases with no gene match: 8. Germline V gene sequence: CDR1 LGHNA, CDR2 YSLEER. CDR3 nucleotide sequence: TGCGCCAGCAGCCAAGAAACACAGCGGGGGAGTTACAATGAGCAGTTCTTC. Its protein product is CASSQETQRGSYNEQFF.

The chain couples TRBV18 to TRBJ2-7, with no clear D. The CDR3 runs to 15 residues. V shed 0 bases and J shed 1 base, with 10 bases lying between them. The germline V gene encodes CDR1 KGHSH and CDR2 LQKENI. CDR3 sequence reads: CASSPPGYGSYEQYF. DNA of the CDR3: TGTGCCAGCTCACCACCAGGGTATGGTTCCTACGAGCAGTACTTC.

This clone was observed many times. In DNA form, the CDR3 reads TGTGCCAGCAGTGAAGCGGAGACGGGTTCGTTATATGGCTACACCTTC. Amino acids: CASSEAETGSLYGYTF. V and J are TRBV6-1 and TRBJ1-2; the D is unclear. CDR3 length equals 16 residues. Germline CDR1 reads MNHNS; CDR2 reads SASEGT. V was shortened by 0 bases and J by 5 bases, with 16 bases between the two germline ends.

The chain joins TRBV11-3 to TRBJ2-7; 9 bases agree with TRBD1. There are 16 residues in the CDR3. The V gene's germline CDR1 is SGHNT and CDR2 YENEEA. The V gene end was trimmed by 0 bases and the J gene end by 4 bases; junction bases not matched to a gene: 7. The CDR3 here is CASSLETGQGTYEQYF. CDR3 nucleotides: TGTGCCAGCAGCTTAGAAACCGGACAGGGGACGTACGAGCAGTACTTC.

This clone showed up just once. Other nucleotide sequences in the sample specify the same CDR3. The chain carries TRBV11-3 and TRBJ2-7, with D tentatively TRBD1 (7 bases). From germline, CDR1 is SGHNT and CDR2 YENEEA. V shed 1 base and J shed 7 bases, with 11 bases lying between them. CDR3 size: 13 residues. The CDR3 region is CASSLGRGREQYF. The CDR3 DNA reads as TGTGCCAGCAGCTTAGGGAGGGGGCGAGAGCAGTACTTC.

This clone was picked up one time. The rearrangement joins TRBV30 to TRBJ2-7, with TRBD1 identical over 8 bases. Germline lookup yields CDR1 GTSNPN and CDR2 SVGIG (reference sequence). The CDR3 loop spans 15 amino acids. After removal of 0 bases from V and 2 bases from J, the junction contained 6 bases not matched to a gene. CDR3 protein: CAWSVGRTGTYEQYF. In nucleotides, the CDR3 is TGTGCCTGGAGTGTGGGCAGGACAGGGACCTACGAGCAGTACTTC.

This clone was observed once. J is TRBJ2-3 and V is TRBV7-2, with D unresolved. CDR3 size: 14 residues. V was pared by 4 bases and J by 6 bases, with 14 bases between. Germline lookup yields CDR1 SGHTA and CDR2 FQGNSA. The CDR3 DNA is TGTGCCAGCAGCTCGTACGGTGGCGACGATACGCAGTATTTT. It specifies CASSSYGGDDTQYF.

This clone was counted a single time. The rearrangement uses TRBV30 and TRBJ2-1, with D maybe TRBD2 (7 bases). CDR3 size: 12 residues. V lost 5 bases and J 12 bases, leaving 17 bases between the germline ends. The germline gives CDR1 GTSNPN, CDR2 SVGIG (reference sequence). CDR3 bases: TGTGCCTGGGAGCGTGGGAGGGGGGGGCAGTTCTTC. It encodes CAWERGRGGQFF.

In its sample, this clone was seen once. CDR3 sequence reads: CASSLALDTDTQYF. Here the CDR3 DNA reads TGCGCCAGCAGCTTGGCACTCGACACAGATACGCAGTATTTT. The chain recombines TRBV5-1 with TRBJ2-3; no clear D gene. The CDR3 totals 14 residues. With 0 bases removed from V and 2 bases from J, the gap between germline ends came to 7 bases. Germline CDR1 is SGHRS and CDR2 is YFSETQ.

The chain joins TRBV4-3 to TRBJ2-7; D uncertain. Trimming cost V 0 bases and J 1 base, with 10 bases left between them. Germline V gene lookup returns CDR1 LGHNA and CDR2 YSLEER. The CDR3 sequence is 15 residues long. CDR3 nucleotides: TGCGCCAGCAGCCAAGATCCCCACGGGTCCTACGAGCAGTACTTC. Translation: CASSQDPHGSYEQYF.

The chain links TRBV5-5 to TRBJ2-7; TRBD1 is a possible D gene (6 bases). Trimming took off 4 bases at V and 5 bases at J, with 19 bases between the two ends. The germline CDR1 and CDR2 sequences are SGHKS and YYEKEE (reference sequence). CDR3 length equals 15 residues. The CDR3 reads CASSVTGWGSNEQYF. The DNA of the CDR3 is TGTGCCAGCAGCGTTACAGGGTGGGGTTCGAACGAGCAGTACTTC.

J is TRBJ2-7 and V is TRBV14; the D is unclear. The CDR3 has 19 amino acids. V dropped 5 bases and J dropped 6 bases, with 32 bases sitting between them. The V gene's germline CDR1 is SGHDN and CDR2 FVKESK. CDR3 nucleotide sequence: TGTGCCAGCAGCTTTTGGCTGGTTACACGCTCCTACGAATTGGTCGAGCAGTACTTC. Translating gives CASSFWLVTRSYELVEQYF.

V and J are TRBV2 and TRBJ2-7; D is perhaps TRBD2 (7 bases). V was shortened by 3 bases and J by 7 bases, with 19 bases between the two germline ends. Germline loops: CDR1 SNHLY, CDR2 FYNNEI. The CDR3 totals 15 residues. The CDR3 bases are TGTGCCAGCAGTGATCTCGCCCAGGGGAGGGGTGAGCAGTACTTC. This sequence encodes CASSDLAQGRGEQYF.

This chain joins TRBV7-9 and TRBJ1-5; TRBD1 matches 8 bases. With 5 bases clipped from V and 11 bases from J, the junction kept 2 bases outside the gene matches. The CDR3 loop spans 11 amino acids. Germline V gives CDR1 SEHNR, CDR2 FQNEAQ (reference sequence). The CDR3 here is CASSQQGAQHF. The CDR3 coding sequence is TGTGCCAGCAGCCAACAGGGGGCCCAGCATTTT.

The gene calls are TRBV5-6 and TRBJ2-3; the match to TRBD1 covers 9 bases. This CDR3 spans 16 amino acids. Per germline, CDR1 SGHDT and CDR2 YYEEEE. V was clipped by 0 bases and J by 0 bases; unmatched bases: 2. As DNA, the CDR3 is TGTGCCAGCAGCTTGGGGACAGGGGAAAGCACAGATACGCAGTATTTT. It yields the protein CASSLGTGESTDTQYF.

The gene calls are TRBV10-3 and TRBJ1-5; D is perhaps TRBD1 (5 bases). Germline assignment: CDR1 ENHRY and CDR2 SYGVKD. V was shortened by 8 bases and J by 1 base, with 9 bases between the two germline ends. The CDR3 is 13 amino acids. CDR3 region: CAIWQGSNQPQHF. For the CDR3, the DNA is TGTGCCATCTGGCAGGGAAGCAATCAGCCCCAGCATTTT.

This chain uses TRBV6-1 with TRBJ2-3; the match to TRBD2 covers 10 bases. Germline V CDR1 and CDR2: MNHNS, SASEGT. Germline trimming cut 1 base from V and 2 bases from J; bases unmatched to any gene: 9. The CDR3 has 18 residues. Here the CDR3 reads CASSEVRTSGAFTDTQYF. CDR3 bases: TGTGCCAGCAGTGAAGTTAGGACTAGCGGAGCGTTCACAGATACGCAGTATTTT.